This TCR beta chain was found in a study of identical twins. TCRdb recomputed calls from the 5' RACE reads with MiXCR, one row per CDR3 protein. The sample yields approximately 210,000 distinct CDR3 sequences, roughly 9.4% seen once. Per germline, CDR1 DFQATT and CDR2 SNEGSKA (reference sequence). The CDR3 totals 14 residues. The V gene lost 7 bases and the J gene lost 3 bases, with 15 bases spanning the gap. This clonotype originated in a woman under 30 in good health. The chain employs TRBV20-1 and TRBJ2-2; maybe TRBD2 (5 bases). The specimen sequenced was memory (CD45RO+) T cells sorted from blood. The CDR3 DNA sequence: TGCAGTGTCCCGAGGGCCATCCACACCGGGGAGCTGTTTTTT. Encoded protein: CSVPRAIHTGELFF.